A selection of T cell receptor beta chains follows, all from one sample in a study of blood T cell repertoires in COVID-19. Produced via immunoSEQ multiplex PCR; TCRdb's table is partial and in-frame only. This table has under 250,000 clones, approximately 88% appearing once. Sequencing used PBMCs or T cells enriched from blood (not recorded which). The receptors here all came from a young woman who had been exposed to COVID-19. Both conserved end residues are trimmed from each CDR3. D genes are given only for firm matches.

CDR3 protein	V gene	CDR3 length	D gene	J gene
ASGGGTGGNYGYT	TRBV7-9	13	TRBD1	TRBJ1-2
ASSLLGGSIGTDTQY	TRBV11-2	15	TRBD2	TRBJ2-3
ASSPPTTANTGELF	TRBV18	14	NA	TRBJ2-2
ASSYRGGYYGYT	TRBV6-5	12	NA	TRBJ1-2
ASSSGTSGSYEQY	TRBV5-1	13	TRBD2	TRBJ2-7
ASSLNRAVNTGELF	TRBV5-1	14	NA	TRBJ2-2
ATSDPLGLRSYEQY	TRBV24-1	14	NA	TRBJ2-7
ASRPQGEGYGYT	TRBV28	12	NA	TRBJ1-2
AWRLAGGYYEQY	TRBV30	12	TRBD2	TRBJ2-7
ASSYSTPPWWGYT	TRBV7-9	13	NA	TRBJ1-2
AIGGGGDIQY	TRBV10-3	10	TRBD2	TRBJ2-4
ATSNPGLATEQF	TRBV15	12	TRBD2	TRBJ2-1
ASSLKRASVYNEQF	TRBV7-3	14	NA	TRBJ2-1
ASSEATGANYGYT	TRBV2	13	TRBD1	TRBJ1-2
ASSIGGGGSSAGEQF	TRBV7-9	15	TRBD2	TRBJ2-1
ASIGGHDAGLSSEQY	TRBV21-1	15	NA	TRBJ2-7
AWSVYSRGTEAF	TRBV30	12	NA	TRBJ1-1
AWSVGSEAF	TRBV30	9	NA	TRBJ1-1
ASSLDRGASEAF	TRBV5-1	12	TRBD1	TRBJ1-1
ASGWTGTNTGELF	TRBV25-1	13	TRBD1	TRBJ2-2
ASRRTGQILNTIY	TRBV6-5	13	NA	TRBJ1-3
ASSPHSGSGTGELF	TRBV11-3	14	TRBD2	TRBJ2-2
ASSSSQEIQY	TRBV5-1	10	NA	TRBJ2-5
ASSQGLAGAMQNEQF	TRBV6-2/TRBV6-3	15	TRBD2	TRBJ2-1
ASSMRTGVYNEQF	TRBV19	13	TRBD1	TRBJ2-1
ASSSSPDTQY	TRBV2	10	NA	TRBJ2-3
AWSVHPGIGTGELF	TRBV30	14	NA	TRBJ2-2
ASSGAGGLSNQPQH	TRBV2	14	TRBD1	TRBJ1-5
ASSLAGNTYGYT	TRBV5-1	12	NA	TRBJ1-2
ASSLRTGASEKLF	TRBV5-6	13	TRBD1	TRBJ1-4
ASSPSGLDSYNEQF	TRBV11-3	14	TRBD2	TRBJ2-1
ASSQDARANGELF	TRBV4-1	13	NA	TRBJ2-2
ASSSGLAGQGETQY	TRBV11-2	14	TRBD2	TRBJ2-5
ASSPRTGPYGYT	TRBV19	12	TRBD1	TRBJ1-2
ASRGLAVYNEQF	TRBV4-1	12	TRBD2	TRBJ2-1
ASSSWGPSYNEQF	TRBV7-3	13	NA	TRBJ2-1
ASSHPKENVRSGYT	TRBV28	14	NA	TRBJ1-2
ASSVNPGRLAIQETQY	TRBV5-4	16	TRBD2	TRBJ2-5
ASSYSDKDTQY	TRBV6-2/TRBV6-3	11	NA	TRBJ2-3
ASSLPLAGGTTDTQY	TRBV7-6	15	TRBD2	TRBJ2-3
ASSLGLGGTEAF	TRBV13	12	NA	TRBJ1-1
ASSTGQGGETQY	TRBV5-6	12	TRBD1	TRBJ2-5